The present TCR beta chain was sequenced within a study of blood T cell repertoires in COVID-19. Study-wide background: Samples representing acute and convalescent COVID-19 were sourced from the United States, Italy and Spain.

All enrollees were roughly 18 to 100 years old and from about 24 US areas. The CDR3 spans 16 residues. From germline, CDR1 is SGHNT and CDR2 YENEEA. The germline V and J ends were trimmed by 2 bases and 0 bases, with 11 bases remaining between them. Original analysis: Scientists estimated how many nucleated cells there were by amplifying reference gene primers. TCRdb's table, derived via immunoSEQ multiplex PCR, lists solely in-frame clones and lacks some. That table supplies the V and J calls and clone size; D and trimming were determined from the DNA. Among just over 300,000 clones listed, around 89% were seen once.

The V gene is TRBV11-3, the J gene TRBJ1-5; D not certain. The specimen sequenced was PBMCs or T cells enriched from blood (not recorded which). This TCR was recovered from a woman aged 40 to 49 who had recovered from COVID-19. CDR3: CASSLQVRISNQPQHF. The CDR3 nucleotides are TGTGCCAGCAGCTTACAGGTTCGGATTAGCAATCAGCCCCAGCATTTT.